The clone carrying this T cell receptor beta chain was detected only once. Authors' methods: How many nucleated cells were present was estimated from reference gene primer amplification. Libraries were prepared by immunoSEQ multiplex PCR; TCRdb keeps only in-frame clonotypes and omits some of them. V and J calls and clone size come straight from that table; D and trimming were deduced from the DNA. The data show under 300,000 clones, approximately 80% seen once. These data originate in a study of blood T cell repertoires in COVID-19. On the study more broadly: PBMCs, B-cell-depleted T cells, or T cells provided the cDNA or gDNA that made up the material.

This sequence was found in a woman in her forties with active or convalescent COVID-19. The sample comprised peripheral blood.

This chain's CDR3 is CASSTGGYGSPLHF. Here the CDR3 DNA reads TGTGCCAGTTCGACAGGGGGCTACGGTTCACCCCTCCACTTT. The chain recombines TRBV19 with TRBJ1-6; 10 bases agree with TRBD1. Germline-derived CDR1 and CDR2 are LNHDA and SQIVND (reference sequence). There are 14 residues in the CDR3. The trim removed 8 bases at V and 9 bases at J, leaving 7 bases unmatched.